The 4 T cell receptor beta chains below come from one sample, sequenced in a study of blood T cell repertoires in COVID-19. The method was immunoSEQ multiplex PCR; TCRdb's version includes in-frame clones alone and lacks a portion of them. Here the sample spans 250,000 or so clones, around 90% being singletons. The sample consisted of peripheral blood. Receptors originate from a woman aged 30 to 39 with acute or convalescent COVID-19.

This clone was detected only a few times. This rearrangement joins TRBV19 to TRBJ1-5; D gene unclear. Trimming removed 5 bases from V and 6 bases from J, with 17 bases in between. CDR3 length equals 15 residues. CDR1 and CDR2 from the germline V gene are LNHDA and SQIVND (reference sequence). CDR3 protein: CASSPSEVFGQPQHF. CDR3 nucleotide sequence: TGTGCCAGTAGTCCCTCAGAGGTATTTGGTCAGCCCCAGCATTTT.

The chain is built from TRBV29-1 and TRBJ2-1; 7 nucleotides align to TRBD1. This CDR3 region has 14 residues. Germline V lookup: CDR1 SQVTM, CDR2 ANQGSEA. V dropped 5 bases and J dropped 7; count of bases not matched to a gene: 11. The CDR3 sequence is CSVLKGAHGNEQFF. The DNA for the CDR3 is TGCAGCGTTCTAAAGGGGGCCCATGGGAATGAGCAGTTCTTC.

V usage is TRBV11-2 and J usage is TRBJ2-3, with TRBD1 as a possible D gene (5 bases). The CDR3 spans 15 residues. Germline lookup yields CDR1 SGHAT and CDR2 FQNNGV. With 6 bases removed from V and 2 bases from J, the gap between germline ends came to 15 bases. The CDR3 DNA follows: TGTGCCAGCAGACCCCCAGGGCGACTCACAGATACGCAGTATTTT. Protein sequence: CASRPPGRLTDTQYF.

The V and J genes are TRBV11-3 and TRBJ2-5; tentatively, D is TRBD2 (7 bases). CDR3 size: 17 residues. V lost 5 bases to trimming and J lost 4 bases, with 23 bases between them. Germline V gives CDR1 SGHNT, CDR2 YENEEA. The CDR3 loop reads CASSPKGGREIRETQYF. The CDR3 nucleotides are TGTGCCAGCAGCCCGAAAGGGGGGCGGGAGATCCGAGAGACCCAGTACTTC.